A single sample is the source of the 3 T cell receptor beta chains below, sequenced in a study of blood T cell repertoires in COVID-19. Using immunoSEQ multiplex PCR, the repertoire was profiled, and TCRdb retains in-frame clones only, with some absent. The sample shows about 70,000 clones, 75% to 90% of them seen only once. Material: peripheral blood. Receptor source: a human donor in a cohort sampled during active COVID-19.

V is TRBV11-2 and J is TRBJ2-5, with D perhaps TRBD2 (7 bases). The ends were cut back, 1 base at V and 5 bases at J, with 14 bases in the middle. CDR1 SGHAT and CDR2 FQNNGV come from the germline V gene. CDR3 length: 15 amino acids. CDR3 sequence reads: CASSLVGGAVETQYF. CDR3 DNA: TGTGCCAGCAGCTTAGTAGGGGGGGCTGTGGAGACCCAGTACTTC.

DNA of the CDR3: TGTGCCAGCAGTTACCAGGGACAGGGGGCCTACGAGCAGTACTTC. Encoded protein: CASSYQGQGAYEQYF. The chain uses TRBV6-6 and TRBJ2-7, with 11 bases aligning to TRBD1. Trimming took 2 bases from V and 2 from J; bases not matched to a gene: 2. This CDR3 has 15 amino acids. Looked up from germline, CDR1 is MNHNY and CDR2 is SVGAGI (reference sequence).

DNA of the CDR3: TGTGCCAGCAGCGCCACCTTAGCGGGGGGGAACACCGGGGAGCTGTTTTTT. As protein: CASSATLAGGNTGELFF. The chain combines TRBV7-2 with TRBJ2-2; 10 bases map to TRBD2. Trimming at V came to 5 bases and at J to 1 base, leaving 7 bases not matched to a gene. The CDR3 is made up of 17 amino acids. CDR1 is SGHTA, CDR2 FQGNSA, per germline.